This TCR beta chain is from a study of T cell responses to AZD1222 COVID-19 vaccine. General study results and limits: Unmutated variant regions reportedly attract nearly half of all spike-specific TCRs. Donor demographics were predominantly white British with a female majority; clonal diversity may be underestimated.

Germline CDR1 MNHEY, CDR2 SMNVEV (reference sequence). The length of the CDR3 is 18 residues. The V and J ends lost 5 bases and 1 base respectively, with 21 bases between them. A note on this clone: Its antigen is not known.

Analysis merged second doses at about 4 or about 12 weeks. This table comes from immunoSEQ multiplex PCR, and its TCRdb copy is limited to in-frame clones, with some not included. Seen here are 92,000 or so clones, 75% to 90% observed once, and the top ten hold about 5.5%. The receptor was isolated from an adult who received the AZD1222 COVID-19 vaccine. The specimen comprised peripheral blood, sampled 28 days after the second AZD1222 dose. This chain uses TRBV27 with TRBJ1-5; unclear D gene. CDR3 amino acids: CASSPSRTGLSSNQPQHF. The CDR3 DNA is TGTGCCAGCAGTCCAAGTAGGACCGGGCTTTCCAGCAATCAGCCCCAGCATTTT.